This passage covers 8 T cell receptor beta chains from one sample sequenced in a study of cytomegalovirus exposure and HLA in healthy donors. The PCR contained 60 Vbeta and 13 Jbeta primers. Assay used: immunoSEQ multiplex PCR; TCRdb lists only in-frame clones, some missing. The sample table sets out some 200,000 clones. Source material: PBMCs. The source is a boy younger than 18 in good health and CMV-seronegative.

The chain couples TRBV7-2 to TRBJ2-5; D might be TRBD2 (6 bases). V was clipped by 6 bases and J by 5 bases, with 10 bases between them. This CDR3 comprises 12 residues. Germline V lookup: CDR1 SGHTA, CDR2 FQGNSA. The CDR3 sequence is CASSSGVETQYF. The CDR3 DNA follows: TGTGCCAGCAGTTCGGGGGTTGAGACCCAGTACTTC.

This chain links TRBV14 with TRBJ1-1, with 10 positions matching TRBD1. Unmatched junction bases numbered 1, after V lost 5 bases and J lost 1 base. This CDR3 region has 14 residues. The germline V gene encodes CDR1 SGHDN and CDR2 FVKESK. The CDR3 region is CASSWDRGNTEAFF. The CDR3 region has the DNA TGTGCCAGCAGCTGGGACAGGGGGAACACTGAAGCTTTCTTT.

Written as DNA, the CDR3 is TGTGCCAGCAGTTTAGAGGGCGGATTAGCTGAAGCTTTCTTT. Protein sequence: CASSLEGGLAEAFF. The chain has TRBV2 and TRBJ1-1; D is ambiguous. This CDR3 has 14 amino acids. Trimming pared 5 bases from V and 6 bases from J, leaving 16 bases between. Germline CDR1 SNHLY, CDR2 FYNNEI. The full variable domain, completed using reference TRBV2 and TRBJ1-1, is EPEVTQTPSHQVTQMGQEVILRCVPISNHLYFYWYRQILGQKVEFLVSFYNNEISEKSEIFDDQFSVERPDGSNFTLKIRSTKLEDSAMYFCASSLEGGLAEAFFGQGTRLTVV.

V is TRBV2 and J is TRBJ2-7; D not resolved. CDR1 and CDR2 (germline): SNHLY, FYNNEI. Trimming took off 6 bases at V and 6 bases at J, with 15 bases between the two ends. The CDR3 has 13 residues. The CDR3 bases are TGTGCCAGCAGCCGAGAGACAATCTTCGAGCAGTACTTC. This codes for CASSRETIFEQYF.

This rearrangement joins TRBV28 to TRBJ1-2; no definite D call. CDR1 is MDHEN and CDR2 is SYDVKM in the germline V gene. The CDR3 covers 13 residues. Trimming left V 6 bases short and J 7 bases short, with 15 bases between. Here the CDR3 reads CASSSPGVGGYTF. CDR3 coding DNA: TGTGCCAGCAGCTCGCCCGGGGTGGGTGGCTACACCTTC.

V gene TRBV10-3 combines with J gene TRBJ2-5; no clear D gene. V dropped 2 bases and J dropped 3 bases, with 13 bases sitting between them. Germline V gene data show CDR1 as ENHRY and CDR2 as SYGVKD. The CDR3 is 15 residues long. CDR3 DNA: TGTGCCATCAGTGAGCAGGCCGAATTTAAAGAGACCCAGTACTTC. Its protein product is CAISEQAEFKETQYF.

This rearrangement joins TRBV19 to TRBJ1-6; unclear D gene. V gave up 8 bases and J gave up 6 bases, with 14 bases separating them. The CDR3 covers 14 residues. Germline CDR1 is LNHDA and CDR2 is SQIVND (reference sequence). For the CDR3, the DNA is TGTGCCAGTCTGGTCCTCCCTACTAATTCACCCCTCCACTTT. It is translated as CASLVLPTNSPLHF.

V gene TRBV6-1 combines with J gene TRBJ2-1, with a tentative D call TRBD1 (6 bases). Germline V CDR1 and CDR2: MNHNS, SASEGT. Trimming removed 4 bases from V and 9 bases from J, with 16 bases in between. The CDR3 runs 14 residues. The CDR3 reads CASSALVGASEQFF. The CDR3 nucleotides are TGTGCCAGCAGTGCCTTAGTGGGGGCATCTGAGCAGTTCTTC.